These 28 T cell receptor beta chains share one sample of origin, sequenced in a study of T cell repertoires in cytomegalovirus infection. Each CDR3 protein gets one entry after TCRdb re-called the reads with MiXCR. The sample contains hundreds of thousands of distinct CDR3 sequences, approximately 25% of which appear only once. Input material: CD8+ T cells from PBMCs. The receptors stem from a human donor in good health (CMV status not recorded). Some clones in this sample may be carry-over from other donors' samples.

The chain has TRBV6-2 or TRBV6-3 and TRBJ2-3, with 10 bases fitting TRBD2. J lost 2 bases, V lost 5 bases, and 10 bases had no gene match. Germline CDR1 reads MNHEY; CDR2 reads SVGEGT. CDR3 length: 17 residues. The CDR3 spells CASSDFLAGAPTDTQYF. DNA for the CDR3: TGTGCCAGCAGTGATTTCCTAGCGGGGGCCCCCACAGATACGCAGTATTTT.

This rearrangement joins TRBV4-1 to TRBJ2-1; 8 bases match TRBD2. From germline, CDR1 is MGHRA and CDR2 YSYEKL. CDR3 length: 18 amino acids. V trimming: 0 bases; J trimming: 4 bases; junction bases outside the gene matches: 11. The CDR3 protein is CASSQDSTSGGVYNEQFF. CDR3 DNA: TGCGCCAGCAGCCAAGACTCTACTAGCGGTGGGGTGTACAATGAGCAGTTCTTC.

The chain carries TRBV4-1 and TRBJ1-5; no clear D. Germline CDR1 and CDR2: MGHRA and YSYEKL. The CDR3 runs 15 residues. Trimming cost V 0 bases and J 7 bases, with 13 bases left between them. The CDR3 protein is CASSQDSRRTQPQHF. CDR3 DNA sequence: TGCGCCAGCAGCCAAGATAGCCGCAGGACCCAGCCCCAGCATTTT.

CDR3 DNA sequence: TGCAGCGTTCCATCCGCCGGGGAGCTGTTTTTT. Protein sequence: CSVPSAGELFF. The chain links TRBV29-1 to TRBJ2-2, with D unclear. The CDR3 has 11 residues. Germline lookup yields CDR1 SQVTM and CDR2 ANQGSEA. The V and J ends lost 5 bases and 6 bases respectively, with 7 bases between them.

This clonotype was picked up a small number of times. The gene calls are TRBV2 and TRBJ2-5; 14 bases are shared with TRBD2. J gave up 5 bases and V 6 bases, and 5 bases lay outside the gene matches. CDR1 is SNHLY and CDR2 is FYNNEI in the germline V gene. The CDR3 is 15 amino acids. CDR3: CASRGLAGGYETQYF. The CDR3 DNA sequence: TGTGCCAGCAGAGGACTAGCGGGGGGATATGAGACCCAGTACTTC. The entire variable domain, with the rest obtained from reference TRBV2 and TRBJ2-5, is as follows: EPEVTQTPSHQVTQMGQEVILRCVPISNHLYFYWYRQILGQKVEFLVSFYNNEISEKSEIFDDQFSVERPDGSNFTLKIRSTKLEDSAMYFCASRGLAGGYETQYFGPGTRLLVL.

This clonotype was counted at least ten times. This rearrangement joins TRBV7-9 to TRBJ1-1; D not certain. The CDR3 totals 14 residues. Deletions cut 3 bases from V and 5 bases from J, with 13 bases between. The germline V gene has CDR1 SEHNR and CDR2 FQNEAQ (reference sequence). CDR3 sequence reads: CASSFGRRETEAFF. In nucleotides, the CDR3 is TGTGCCAGCAGCTTCGGGCGGCGTGAAACTGAAGCTTTCTTT.

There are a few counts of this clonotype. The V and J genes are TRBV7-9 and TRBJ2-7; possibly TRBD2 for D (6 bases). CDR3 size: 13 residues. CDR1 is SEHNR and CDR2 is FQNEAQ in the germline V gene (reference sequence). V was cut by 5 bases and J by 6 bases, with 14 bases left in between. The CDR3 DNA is TGTGCCAGCAGCCCTGTGGGGAGGTCCGAGCAGTACTTC. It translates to CASSPVGRSEQYF.

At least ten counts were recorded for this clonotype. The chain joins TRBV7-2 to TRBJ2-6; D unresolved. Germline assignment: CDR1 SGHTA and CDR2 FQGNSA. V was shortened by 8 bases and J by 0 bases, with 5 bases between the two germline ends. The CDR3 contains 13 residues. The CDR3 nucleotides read TGTGCCAGCCTCGGCTCTGGGGCCAACGTCCTGACTTTC. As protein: CASLGSGANVLTF.

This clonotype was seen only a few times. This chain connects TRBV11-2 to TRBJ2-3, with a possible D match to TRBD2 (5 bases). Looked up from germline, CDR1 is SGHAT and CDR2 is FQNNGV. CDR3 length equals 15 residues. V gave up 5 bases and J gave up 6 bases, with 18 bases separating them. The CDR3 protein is CASSPRPSFGDTQYF. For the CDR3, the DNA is TGTGCCAGCAGCCCCAGGCCTAGCTTCGGCGATACGCAGTATTTT.

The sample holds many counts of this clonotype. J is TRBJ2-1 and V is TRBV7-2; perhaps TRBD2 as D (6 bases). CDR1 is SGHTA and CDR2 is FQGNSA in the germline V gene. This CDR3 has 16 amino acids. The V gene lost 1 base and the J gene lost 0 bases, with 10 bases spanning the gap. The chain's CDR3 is CASSLDGGGSYNEQFF. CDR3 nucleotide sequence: TGTGCCAGCAGCTTAGACGGGGGTGGCTCCTACAATGAGCAGTTCTTC.

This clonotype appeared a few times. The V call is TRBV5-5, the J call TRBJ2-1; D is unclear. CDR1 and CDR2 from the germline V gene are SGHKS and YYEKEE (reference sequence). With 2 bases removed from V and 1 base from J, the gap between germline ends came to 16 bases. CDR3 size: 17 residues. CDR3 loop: CASSFPLNGSSYNEQFF. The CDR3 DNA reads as TGTGCCAGCAGCTTTCCATTGAACGGAAGTTCCTACAATGAGCAGTTCTTC.

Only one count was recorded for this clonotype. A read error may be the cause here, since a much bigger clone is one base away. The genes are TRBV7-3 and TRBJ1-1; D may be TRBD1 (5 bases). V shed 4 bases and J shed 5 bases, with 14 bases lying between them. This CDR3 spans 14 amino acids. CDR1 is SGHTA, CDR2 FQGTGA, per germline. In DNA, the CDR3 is TGTGCCAGCAGCTCAGGACTAGGGGAGACTGAAGCTTTCTTT. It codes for CASSSGLGETEAFF.

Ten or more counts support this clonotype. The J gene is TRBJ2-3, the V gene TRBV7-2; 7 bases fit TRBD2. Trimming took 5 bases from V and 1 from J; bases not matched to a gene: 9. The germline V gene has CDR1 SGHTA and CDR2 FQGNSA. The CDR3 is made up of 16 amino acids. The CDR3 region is CASSAMAGDGTDTQYF. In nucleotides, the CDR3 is TGTGCCAGCAGCGCCATGGCGGGAGACGGCACAGATACGCAGTATTTT.

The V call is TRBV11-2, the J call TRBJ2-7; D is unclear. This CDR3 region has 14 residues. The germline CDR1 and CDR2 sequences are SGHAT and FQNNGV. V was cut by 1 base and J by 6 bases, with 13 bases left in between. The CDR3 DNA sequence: TGTGCCAGCAGCTTAGGGCAGGTGGCTTTCGAGCAGTACTTC. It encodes CASSLGQVAFEQYF.

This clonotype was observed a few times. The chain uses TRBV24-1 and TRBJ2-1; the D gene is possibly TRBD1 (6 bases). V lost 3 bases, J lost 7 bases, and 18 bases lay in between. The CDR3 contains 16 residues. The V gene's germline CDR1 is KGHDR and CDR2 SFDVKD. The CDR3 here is CATSDLDRDTRNEQFF. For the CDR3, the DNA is TGTGCCACCAGTGATCTAGACCGGGACACGAGAAATGAGCAGTTCTTC.

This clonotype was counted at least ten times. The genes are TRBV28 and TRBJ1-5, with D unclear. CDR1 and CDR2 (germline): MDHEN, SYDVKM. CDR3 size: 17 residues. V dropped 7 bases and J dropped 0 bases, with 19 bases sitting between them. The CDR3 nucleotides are TGTGCCAGCATCCTAGAAGGAGGCGCCGGTAGCAATCAGCCCCAGCATTTT. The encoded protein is CASILEGGAGSNQPQHF.

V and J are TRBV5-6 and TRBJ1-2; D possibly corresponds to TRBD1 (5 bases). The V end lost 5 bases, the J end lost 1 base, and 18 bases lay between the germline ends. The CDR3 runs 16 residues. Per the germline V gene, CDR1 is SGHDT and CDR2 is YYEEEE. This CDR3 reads CASRPETEVLNYGYTF. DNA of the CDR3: TGTGCCAGCAGACCAGAGACAGAAGTTCTTAACTATGGCTACACCTTC.

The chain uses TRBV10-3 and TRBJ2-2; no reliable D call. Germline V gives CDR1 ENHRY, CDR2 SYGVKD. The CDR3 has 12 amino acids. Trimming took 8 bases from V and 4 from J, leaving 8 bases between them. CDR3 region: CAILLRTGELFF. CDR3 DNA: TGTGCCATCCTCCTACGCACCGGGGAGCTGTTTTTT.

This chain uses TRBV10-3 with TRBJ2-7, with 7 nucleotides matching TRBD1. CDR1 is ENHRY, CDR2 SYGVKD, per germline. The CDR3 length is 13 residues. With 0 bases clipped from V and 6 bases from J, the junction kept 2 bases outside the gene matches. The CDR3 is CAISESGQTEQYF. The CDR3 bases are TGTGCCATCAGTGAGTCGGGACAGACCGAGCAGTACTTC.

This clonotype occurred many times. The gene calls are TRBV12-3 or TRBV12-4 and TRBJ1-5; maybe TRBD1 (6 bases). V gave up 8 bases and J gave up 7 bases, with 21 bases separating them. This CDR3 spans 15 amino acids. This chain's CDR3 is CASSGAGGDGQPQHF. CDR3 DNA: TGTGCCAGCTCGGGGGCCGGGGGCGACGGCCAGCCCCAGCATTTT.

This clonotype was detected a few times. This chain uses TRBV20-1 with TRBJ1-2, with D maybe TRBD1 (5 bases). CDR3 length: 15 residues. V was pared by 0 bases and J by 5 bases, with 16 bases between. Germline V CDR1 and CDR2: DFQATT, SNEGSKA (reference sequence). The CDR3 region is CSARDLEGFLYGYTF. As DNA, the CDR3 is TGCAGTGCTAGAGATTTAGAGGGGTTTTTATATGGCTACACCTTC.

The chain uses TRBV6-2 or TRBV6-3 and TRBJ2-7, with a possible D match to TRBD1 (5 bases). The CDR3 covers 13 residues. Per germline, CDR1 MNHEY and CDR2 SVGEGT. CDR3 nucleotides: TGTGCCGGCAGTTACGCGACAGCTTACGAGCAGTACGTC. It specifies CAGSYATAYEQYV.

CDR3 protein: CAGLAGGYTNEQFF. The CDR3 bases are TGTGCCGGCCTAGCGGGGGGTTATACGAATGAGCAGTTCTTC. This chain links TRBV7-9 with TRBJ2-1; 11 nucleotides match TRBD2. Germline CDR1 SEHNR, CDR2 FQNEAQ (reference sequence). There are 14 residues in the CDR3. Unmatched junction bases numbered 10, after V lost 11 bases and J lost 7 bases.

In DNA, the CDR3 is TGCAGCGTTTTATTAATGATAGGGTATGGCTACACCTTC. Translated: CSVLLMIGYGYTF. The chain links TRBV29-1 to TRBJ1-2; D not certain. The germline V gene encodes CDR1 SQVTM and CDR2 ANQGSEA. The CDR3 extends over 13 amino acids. V shed 5 bases and J shed 5 bases, with 15 bases lying between them.

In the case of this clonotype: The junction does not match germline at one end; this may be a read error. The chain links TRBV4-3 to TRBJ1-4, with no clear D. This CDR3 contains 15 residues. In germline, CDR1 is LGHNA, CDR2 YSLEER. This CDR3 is CANSQESEINEKLFF. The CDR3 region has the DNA TGCGCCAACAGCCAAGAATCGGAGATTAATGAAAAACTGTTTTTT.

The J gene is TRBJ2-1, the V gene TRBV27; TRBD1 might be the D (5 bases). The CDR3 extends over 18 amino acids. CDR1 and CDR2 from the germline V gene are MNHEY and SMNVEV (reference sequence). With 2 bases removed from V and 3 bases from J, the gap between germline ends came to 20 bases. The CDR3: CASSLIFPGQGVYNEQFF. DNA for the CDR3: TGTGCCAGCAGTTTAATTTTCCCAGGCCAGGGTGTCTACAATGAGCAGTTCTTC.

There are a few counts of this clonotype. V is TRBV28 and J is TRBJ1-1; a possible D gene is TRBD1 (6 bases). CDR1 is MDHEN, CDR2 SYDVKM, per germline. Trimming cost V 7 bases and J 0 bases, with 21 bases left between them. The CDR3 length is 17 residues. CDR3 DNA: TGTGCCAGCAACGGGCCTCGCGAACAGGGCTTGAACACTGAAGCTTTCTTT. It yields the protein CASNGPREQGLNTEAFF. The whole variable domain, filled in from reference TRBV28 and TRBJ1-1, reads DVKVTQSSRYLVKRTGEKVFLECVQDMDHENMFWYRQDPGLGLRLIYFSYDVKMKEKGDIPEGYSVSREKKERFSLILESASTNQTSMYLCASNGPREQGLNTEAFFGQGTRLTVV.

The CDR3 loop reads CSASVFLFYNEQFF. CDR3 in DNA: TGCAGTGCTAGTGTCTTCCTCTTCTACAATGAGCAGTTCTTC. The chain links TRBV20-1 to TRBJ2-1; unclear D gene. V was clipped by 3 bases and J by 3 bases, with 12 bases between them. CDR3 length: 14 amino acids. Per germline, CDR1 DFQATT and CDR2 SNEGSKA (reference sequence).